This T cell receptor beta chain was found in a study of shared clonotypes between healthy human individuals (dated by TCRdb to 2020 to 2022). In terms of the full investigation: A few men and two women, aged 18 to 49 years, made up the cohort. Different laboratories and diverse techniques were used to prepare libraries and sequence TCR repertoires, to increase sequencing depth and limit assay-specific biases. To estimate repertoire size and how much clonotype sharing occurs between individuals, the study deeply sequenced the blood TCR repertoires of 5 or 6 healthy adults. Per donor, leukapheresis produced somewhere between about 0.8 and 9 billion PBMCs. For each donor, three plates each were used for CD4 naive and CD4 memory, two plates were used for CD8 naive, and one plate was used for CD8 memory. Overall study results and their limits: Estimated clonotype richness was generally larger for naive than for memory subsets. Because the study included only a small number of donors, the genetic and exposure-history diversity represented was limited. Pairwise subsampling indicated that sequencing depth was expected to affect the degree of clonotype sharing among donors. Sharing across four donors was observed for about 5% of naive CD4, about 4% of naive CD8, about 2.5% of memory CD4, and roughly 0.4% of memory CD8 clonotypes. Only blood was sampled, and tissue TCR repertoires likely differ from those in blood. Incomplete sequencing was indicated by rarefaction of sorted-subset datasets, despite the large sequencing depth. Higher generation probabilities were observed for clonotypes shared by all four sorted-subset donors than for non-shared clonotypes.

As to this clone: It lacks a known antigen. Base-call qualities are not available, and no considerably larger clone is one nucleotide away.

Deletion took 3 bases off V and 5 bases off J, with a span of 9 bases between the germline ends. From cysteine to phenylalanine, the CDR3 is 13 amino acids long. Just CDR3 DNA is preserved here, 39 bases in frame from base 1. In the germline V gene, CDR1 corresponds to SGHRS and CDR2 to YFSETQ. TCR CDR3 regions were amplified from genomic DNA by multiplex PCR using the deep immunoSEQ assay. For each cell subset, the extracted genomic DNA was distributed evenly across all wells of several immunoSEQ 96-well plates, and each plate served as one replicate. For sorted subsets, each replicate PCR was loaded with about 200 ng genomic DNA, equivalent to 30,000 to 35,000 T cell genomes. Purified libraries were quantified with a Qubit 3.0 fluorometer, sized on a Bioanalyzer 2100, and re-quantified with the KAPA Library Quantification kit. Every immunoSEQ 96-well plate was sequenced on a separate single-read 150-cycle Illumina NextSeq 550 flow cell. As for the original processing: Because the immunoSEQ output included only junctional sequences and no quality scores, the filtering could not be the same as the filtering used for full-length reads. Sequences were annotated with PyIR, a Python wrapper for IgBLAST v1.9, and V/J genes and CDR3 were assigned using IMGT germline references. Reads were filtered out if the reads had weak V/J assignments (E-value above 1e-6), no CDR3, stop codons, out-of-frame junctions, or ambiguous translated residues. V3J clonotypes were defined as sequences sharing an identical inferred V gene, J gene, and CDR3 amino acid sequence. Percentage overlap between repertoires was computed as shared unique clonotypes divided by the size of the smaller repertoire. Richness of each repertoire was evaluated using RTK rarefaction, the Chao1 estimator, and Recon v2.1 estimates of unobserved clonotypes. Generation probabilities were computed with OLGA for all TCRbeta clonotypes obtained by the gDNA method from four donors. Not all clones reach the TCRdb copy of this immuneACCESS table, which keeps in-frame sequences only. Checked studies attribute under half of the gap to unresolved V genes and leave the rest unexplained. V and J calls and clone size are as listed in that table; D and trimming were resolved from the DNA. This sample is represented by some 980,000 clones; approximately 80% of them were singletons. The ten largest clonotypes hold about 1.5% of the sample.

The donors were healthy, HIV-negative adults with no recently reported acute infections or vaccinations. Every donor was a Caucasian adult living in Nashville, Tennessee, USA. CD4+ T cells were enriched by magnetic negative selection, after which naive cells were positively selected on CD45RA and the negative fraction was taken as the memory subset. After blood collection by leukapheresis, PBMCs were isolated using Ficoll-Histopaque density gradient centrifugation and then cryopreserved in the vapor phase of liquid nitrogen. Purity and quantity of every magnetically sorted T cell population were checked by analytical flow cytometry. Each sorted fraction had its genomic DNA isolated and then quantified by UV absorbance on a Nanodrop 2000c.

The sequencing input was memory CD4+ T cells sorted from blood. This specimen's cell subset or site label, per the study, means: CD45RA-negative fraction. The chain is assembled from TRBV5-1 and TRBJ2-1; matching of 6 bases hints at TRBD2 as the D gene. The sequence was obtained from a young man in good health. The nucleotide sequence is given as TGCGCCAGCAGCTGGGACTGGAACAATGAGCAGTTCTTC. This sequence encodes CASSWDWNNEQFF.